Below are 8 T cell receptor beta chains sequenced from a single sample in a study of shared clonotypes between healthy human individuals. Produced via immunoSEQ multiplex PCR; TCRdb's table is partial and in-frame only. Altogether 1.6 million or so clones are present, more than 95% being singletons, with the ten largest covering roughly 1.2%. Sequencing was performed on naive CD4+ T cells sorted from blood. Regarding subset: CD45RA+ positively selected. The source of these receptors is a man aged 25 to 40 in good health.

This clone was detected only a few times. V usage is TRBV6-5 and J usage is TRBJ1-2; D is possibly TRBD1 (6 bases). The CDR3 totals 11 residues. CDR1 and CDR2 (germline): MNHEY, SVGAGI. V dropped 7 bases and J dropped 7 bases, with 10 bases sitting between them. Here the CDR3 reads CASTAGVGYTF. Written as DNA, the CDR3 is TGTGCCAGCACCGCAGGGGTTGGCTACACCTTC.

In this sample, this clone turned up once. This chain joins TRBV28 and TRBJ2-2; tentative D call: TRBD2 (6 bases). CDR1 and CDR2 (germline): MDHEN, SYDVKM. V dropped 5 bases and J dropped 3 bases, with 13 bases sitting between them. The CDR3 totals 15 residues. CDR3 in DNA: TGTGCCAGCAGTCGGACGGGACTTGACACCGGGGAGCTGTTTTTT. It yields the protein CASSRTGLDTGELFF.

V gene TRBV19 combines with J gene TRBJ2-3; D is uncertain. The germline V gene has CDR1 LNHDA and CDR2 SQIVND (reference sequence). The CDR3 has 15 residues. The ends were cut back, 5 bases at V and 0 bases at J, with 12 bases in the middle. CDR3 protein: CASSSVGHSTDTQYF. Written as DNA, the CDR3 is TGTGCCAGTAGTTCCGTGGGCCACAGCACAGATACGCAGTATTTT.

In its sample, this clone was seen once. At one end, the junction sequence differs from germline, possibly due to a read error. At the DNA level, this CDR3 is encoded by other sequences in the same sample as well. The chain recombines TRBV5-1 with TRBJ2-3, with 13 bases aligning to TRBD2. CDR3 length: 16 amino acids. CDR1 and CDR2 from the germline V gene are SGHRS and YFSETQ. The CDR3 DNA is TGCGCCAGCAGCACCGGGACTAGCGGGACTACAGATACACAGTATTTT. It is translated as CASSTGTSGTTDTQYF. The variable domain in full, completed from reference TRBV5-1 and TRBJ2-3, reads KAGVTQTPRYLIKTRGQQVTLSCSPISGHRSVSWYQQTPGQGLQFLFEYFSETQRNKGNFPGRFSGRQFSNSRSEMNVSTLELGDSALYLCASSTGTSGTTDTQYFGPGTRLTVL.

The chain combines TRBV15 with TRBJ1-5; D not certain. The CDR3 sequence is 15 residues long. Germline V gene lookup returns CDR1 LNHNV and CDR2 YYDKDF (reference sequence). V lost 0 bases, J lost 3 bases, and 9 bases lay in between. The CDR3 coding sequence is TGTGCCACCAGCAGAGATCTAGGAGACAATCAGCCCCAGCATTTT. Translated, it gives CATSRDLGDNQPQHF.

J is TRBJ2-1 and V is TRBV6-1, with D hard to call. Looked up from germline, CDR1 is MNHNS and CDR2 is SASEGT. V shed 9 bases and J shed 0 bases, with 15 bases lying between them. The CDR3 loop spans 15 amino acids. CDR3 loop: CASLLTPGSYNEQFF. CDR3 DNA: TGTGCCAGTCTTCTGACACCAGGCTCCTACAATGAGCAGTTCTTC.

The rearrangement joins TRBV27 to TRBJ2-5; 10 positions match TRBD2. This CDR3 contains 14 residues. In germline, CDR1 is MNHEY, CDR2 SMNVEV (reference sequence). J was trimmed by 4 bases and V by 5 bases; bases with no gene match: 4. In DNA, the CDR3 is TGTGCCAGCAGTCCGCTAGCGGGGGTAGAGACCCAGTACTTC. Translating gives CASSPLAGVETQYF.

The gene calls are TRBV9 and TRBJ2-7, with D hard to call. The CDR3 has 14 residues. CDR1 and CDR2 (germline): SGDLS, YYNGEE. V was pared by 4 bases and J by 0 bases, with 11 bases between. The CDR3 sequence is CASSPRPTSYEQYF. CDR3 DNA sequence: TGTGCCAGCAGCCCTCGACCAACCTCCTACGAGCAGTACTTC.